Each of the 22 T cell receptor beta chains below was sequenced from the same sample in a study of T cell changes during pregnancy in multiple sclerosis. Repertoires were generated with immunoSEQ multiplex PCR, while TCRdb's copy carries only in-frame clones and drops some. The data show under 70,000 clones, roughly 89% seen once. This specimen consisted of peripheral blood, obtained after pregnancy. Source of these receptors: a female donor in good health, enrolled as a control in a pregnancy study.

This sequence joins TRBV29-1 and TRBJ1-2; 9 bases line up with TRBD1. The CDR3 sequence is 14 residues long. V gave up 0 bases and J gave up 6 bases; unmatched junction bases: 5. In germline, CDR1 is SQVTM, CDR2 ANQGSEA. CDR3 DNA: TGCAGCGTTGAAGAAAGCTGGACAGGGGATGGCTACACCTTC. Residues: CSVEESWTGDGYTF.

The chain joins TRBV7-9 to TRBJ1-2; D uncertain. V gave up 5 bases and J gave up 0 bases, with 7 bases separating them. This CDR3 has 13 residues. From germline, CDR1 is SEHNR and CDR2 FQNEAQ (reference sequence). The CDR3 sequence is CASSLGTNYGYTF. The CDR3 region has the DNA TGTGCCAGCAGCCTCGGTACTAACTATGGCTACACCTTC.

This clone was counted a few times. V usage is TRBV4-1 and J usage is TRBJ1-3; D is unresolved. Germline values: CDR1 MGHRA, CDR2 YSYEKL. Deletions cut 4 bases from V and 0 bases from J, with 16 bases between. CDR3 length: 17 amino acids. Here the CDR3 reads CASSRGGLVLSGNTIYF. CDR3 bases: TGCGCCAGCAGCCGCGGAGGATTGGTCCTCTCTGGAAACACCATATATTTT.

A single count supports this clone. This sequence joins TRBV7-2 and TRBJ2-7; 7 nucleotides line up with TRBD1. The CDR3 has 15 residues. The trim removed 4 bases at V and 1 base at J, leaving 7 bases unmatched. Looked up from germline, CDR1 is SGHTA and CDR2 is FQGNSA. The chain's CDR3 is CASSSDGTVSYEQYF. In DNA, the CDR3 is TGTGCCAGCAGCTCTGACGGGACAGTTTCCTACGAGCAGTACTTC.

V is TRBV13 and J is TRBJ1-3; a possible D gene is TRBD1 (5 bases). This CDR3 is 15 amino acids long. The ends were cut back, 5 bases at V and 4 bases at J, with 15 bases in the middle. Germline loops: CDR1 PRHDT, CDR2 FYEKMQ (reference sequence). The CDR3 region is CASSLWGPGGNTIYF. For the CDR3, the DNA is TGTGCCAGCAGCCTATGGGGCCCGGGCGGAAACACCATATATTTT.

This chain connects TRBV6-1 to TRBJ1-5; D is ambiguous. The CDR3 has 11 residues. The ends were cut back, 5 bases at V and 4 bases at J, with 3 bases in the middle. Germline V lookup: CDR1 MNHNS, CDR2 SASEGT. The DNA of the CDR3 is TGTGCCAGCAGTTTAAATCAGCCCCAGCATTTT. Encoded protein: CASSLNQPQHF.

The genes are TRBV7-3 and TRBJ2-2, with TRBD1 matching 7 bases. The CDR3 length is 16 residues. Trimming removed 3 bases from V and 2 bases from J; junction bases left unmatched: 6. CDR1 is SGHTA and CDR2 is FQGTGA in the germline V gene. CDR3 residues: CASSFSGTANTGELFF. The CDR3 nucleotides read TGTGCCAGCAGCTTCTCAGGGACAGCTAACACCGGGGAGCTGTTTTTT.

This clone was detected only a few times. This chain connects TRBV30 to TRBJ1-1; 7 bases map to TRBD1. In germline, CDR1 is GTSNPN, CDR2 SVGIG (reference sequence). Trimming at V came to 4 bases and at J to 4 bases, leaving 12 bases not matched to a gene. This CDR3 region has 15 residues. The CDR3 is CAWINRRQGSTEAFF. The DNA for the CDR3 is TGTGCCTGGATAAATCGCCGACAGGGCTCCACTGAAGCTTTCTTT.

The chain links TRBV6-1 to TRBJ2-7; D unresolved. Trimming removed 0 bases from V and 4 bases from J, with 19 bases in between. Per germline, CDR1 MNHNS and CDR2 SASEGT. The CDR3 consists of 17 residues. In DNA, the CDR3 is TGTGCCAGCAGTGAAGCGCCTCCGAGACATATCCTTTACGAGCAGTACTTC. It encodes CASSEAPPRHILYEQYF.

The chain combines TRBV9 with TRBJ1-1; 9 bases line up with TRBD1. The CDR3 loop spans 15 amino acids. Looked up from germline, CDR1 is SGDLS and CDR2 is YYNGEE. Trimming took 3 bases from V and 3 from J; bases not matched to a gene: 6. This CDR3 is CASSADRGWDTEAFF. CDR3 in DNA: TGTGCCAGCAGCGCCGACAGGGGGTGGGACACTGAAGCTTTCTTT. Variable domain in full (rest from reference TRBV9 and TRBJ1-1): DSGVTQTPKHLITATGQRVTLRCSPRSGDLSVYWYQQSLDQGLQFLIQYYNGEERAKGNILERFSAQQFPDLHSELNLSSLELGDSALYFCASSADRGWDTEAFFGQGTRLTVV.

The chain joins TRBV7-9 to TRBJ1-1; D remains ambiguous. V lost 6 bases and J lost 2, with 16 bases in between. The CDR3 is made up of 15 amino acids. Germline CDR1 SEHNR, CDR2 FQNEAQ (reference sequence). The CDR3 loop reads CASRFTRRGNTEAFF. In nucleotides, the CDR3 is TGTGCCAGCAGATTTACTAGGCGGGGTAACACTGAAGCTTTCTTT.

The gene calls are TRBV2 and TRBJ1-1; D is unresolved. Germline V gives CDR1 SNHLY, CDR2 FYNNEI. This CDR3 contains 14 residues. Trimming pared 5 bases from V and 1 base from J, leaving 11 bases between. The CDR3 nucleotides read TGTGCCAGCAGTTGGTACAGACAGAACACTGAAGCTTTCTTT. Residues: CASSWYRQNTEAFF.

This clone has more than one count but fewer than ten. The chain joins TRBV7-3 to TRBJ2-2, with 7 bases aligning to TRBD2. The CDR3 extends over 14 amino acids. The V gene's germline CDR1 is SGHTA and CDR2 FQGTGA. With 3 bases clipped from V and 6 bases from J, the junction kept 4 bases outside the gene matches. CDR3 region: CASSFNSGPGELFF. As DNA, the CDR3 is TGTGCCAGCAGCTTTAATAGCGGGCCCGGGGAGCTGTTTTTT. The variable domain in full, with the rest retrieved from reference TRBV7-3 and TRBJ2-2, is GAGVSQTPSNKVTEKGKYVELRCDPISGHTALYWYRQSLGQGPEFLIYFQGTGAADDSGLPNDRFFAVRPEGSVSTLKIQRTERGDSAVYLCASSFNSGPGELFFGEGSRLTVL.

This sequence joins TRBV9 and TRBJ2-7; TRBD2 matches 16 bases. Germline CDR1 SGDLS, CDR2 YYNGEE. J gave up 6 bases and V 0 bases, and 9 bases lay outside the gene matches. The CDR3 sequence is 18 residues long. CDR3: CASSVGPGTSGGAFEQYF. CDR3 DNA sequence: TGTGCCAGCAGCGTAGGCCCCGGGACTAGCGGGGGGGCATTCGAGCAGTACTTC.

V usage is TRBV9 and J usage is TRBJ1-6, with no clear D. The CDR3 extends over 16 amino acids. CDR1 and CDR2 from the germline V gene are SGDLS and YYNGEE. V was shortened by 0 bases and J by 0 bases, with 7 bases between the two germline ends. CDR3: CASSVDHSSYNSPLHF. DNA for the CDR3: TGTGCCAGCAGCGTAGACCACAGCTCCTATAATTCACCCCTCCACTTT.

The chain joins TRBV30 to TRBJ1-2; 7 bases line up with TRBD1. Unmatched junction bases numbered 10, after V lost 0 bases and J lost 3 bases. This CDR3 is 16 amino acids long. Germline assignment: CDR1 GTSNPN and CDR2 SVGIG (reference sequence). CDR3 DNA: TGTGCCTGGAGTGTAACTCGGACAGGACGACACTATGGCTACACCTTC. Encoded protein: CAWSVTRTGRHYGYTF.

The chain is built from TRBV5-1 and TRBJ2-2, with 9 bases fitting TRBD2. CDR1 SGHRS and CDR2 YFSETQ come from the germline V gene. The V and J ends lost 0 bases and 6 bases, in that order; junction bases with no gene match: 3. The CDR3 length is 15 residues. The CDR3 region is CASSLAASGAGELFF. For the CDR3, the DNA is TGCGCCAGCAGCTTGGCGGCTAGCGGGGCCGGGGAGCTGTTTTTT.

The chain links TRBV2 to TRBJ2-2; 7 bases are shared with TRBD1. Germline CDR1 is SNHLY and CDR2 is FYNNEI. The length of the CDR3 is 15 residues. Unmatched junction bases numbered 9, after V lost 5 bases and J lost 6 bases. This chain's CDR3 is CASSPQTGIAGELFF. DNA of the CDR3: TGTGCCAGCAGTCCTCAGACAGGGATTGCCGGGGAGCTGTTTTTT.

Only a few counts were recorded for this clone. The chain carries TRBV5-6 and TRBJ2-1; 11 bases are a match to TRBD2. Trimming took 7 bases from V and 3 from J; bases not matched to a gene: 3. The germline gives CDR1 SGHDT, CDR2 YYEEEE. CDR3 length equals 14 residues. Here the CDR3 reads CASQLAGGYNEQFF. CDR3 bases: TGTGCCAGCCAGCTAGCGGGGGGCTACAATGAGCAGTTCTTC.

This chain links TRBV5-1 with TRBJ2-2, with D maybe TRBD1 (6 bases). The CDR3 loop spans 16 amino acids. V lost 1 base, J lost 2 bases, and 12 bases lay in between. From germline, CDR1 is SGHRS and CDR2 YFSETQ. CDR3 DNA: TGCGCCAGCAGCTTGAATGGGGGCTTTAACACCGGGGAGCTGTTTTTT. Its translation: CASSLNGGFNTGELFF.

CDR3 region: CASSPAGLAGNEQFF. The CDR3, as DNA: TGTGCCAGCAGCCCGGCAGGACTAGCGGGCAATGAGCAGTTCTTC. The V and J genes are TRBV11-2 and TRBJ2-1; 11 nucleotides line up with TRBD2. The CDR3 covers 15 residues. Germline V lookup: CDR1 SGHAT, CDR2 FQNNGV. The junction had 6 bases not matched to a gene; V was cut back by 5 bases and J by 6 bases.

With regard to this clone: The germline gene is not matched at one end of the junction; a read error may be the cause. CDR3 protein: CASSQGGGRRASTDTQYF. The CDR3 nucleotides read TGCGCCAGCAGTCAAGGGGGAGGGAGGAGGGCTAGCACAGATACGCAGTATTTT. This chain connects TRBV4-1 to TRBJ2-3; tentatively, D is TRBD2 (7 bases). Germline V gene lookup returns CDR1 MGHRA and CDR2 YSYEKL. The CDR3 totals 18 residues.